The entry below gives a single T cell receptor beta chain sequence along with its context. Its target is not known. This entry is derived from a study of T-cell reconstitution after alpha-beta-depleted transplantation in children. Study-wide points: Several hundred expanded graft clones reportedly supplied alpha-beta T cells about two months after transplant. One year after transplant, T-cell counts and diversity came mostly from newly produced T cells. Some patients' high day-60 TCRbeta diversity was attributed to recipient cells surviving conditioning.

As it was prepared, the TCRbeta library received unique molecular identifiers. TCRdb recomputed calls from the PCR reads with MiXCR, one row per CDR3 protein. The data show a few hundred thousand distinct CDR3 sequences, roughly 13% seen once. The germline V gene encodes CDR1 DFQATT and CDR2 SNEGSKA (reference sequence). CDR3 length equals 14 residues. Deletions cut 3 bases from V and 1 base from J, with 12 bases between. The J gene is TRBJ2-5, the V gene TRBV20-1; the D is unclear. The clonotype originates from a male patient younger than 18 who had a stem cell transplant for acute myeloid leukemia, so the T cells may come from the graft donor. Material: PBMCs, mostly from graft donor cells, obtained 360 days after TCRalphabeta/CD19-depleted stem cell transplant. CDR3 nucleotide sequence: TGCAGTGCTAGCCCGGGCCGGATCCAAGAGACCCAGTACTTC. This translates into CSASPGRIQETQYF.